This T cell receptor (beta chain) was found in a study of cytotoxic CD8 clonotypes in ibrutinib-treated CLL. Clones were read by immunoSEQ multiplex PCR, and TCRdb kept only the in-frame ones, dropping some. This table holds 52,000 or so clones, over 80% found once. The trim removed 4 bases at V and 7 bases at J, leaving 4 bases unmatched. The germline CDR1 and CDR2 sequences are MNHEY and SVGAGI. The CDR3 is 14 residues long. The V gene is TRBV6-5, the J gene TRBJ2-7; 13 nucleotides align to TRBD2. Material: PBMCs, obtained after 24 months of ibrutinib treatment. This clonotype was sampled from a human donor with chronic lymphocytic leukemia. The CDR3 sequence is CASSWTSGSREQYF. The DNA of the CDR3 is TGTGCCAGCAGTTGGACTAGCGGGAGTAGAGAGCAGTACTTC.